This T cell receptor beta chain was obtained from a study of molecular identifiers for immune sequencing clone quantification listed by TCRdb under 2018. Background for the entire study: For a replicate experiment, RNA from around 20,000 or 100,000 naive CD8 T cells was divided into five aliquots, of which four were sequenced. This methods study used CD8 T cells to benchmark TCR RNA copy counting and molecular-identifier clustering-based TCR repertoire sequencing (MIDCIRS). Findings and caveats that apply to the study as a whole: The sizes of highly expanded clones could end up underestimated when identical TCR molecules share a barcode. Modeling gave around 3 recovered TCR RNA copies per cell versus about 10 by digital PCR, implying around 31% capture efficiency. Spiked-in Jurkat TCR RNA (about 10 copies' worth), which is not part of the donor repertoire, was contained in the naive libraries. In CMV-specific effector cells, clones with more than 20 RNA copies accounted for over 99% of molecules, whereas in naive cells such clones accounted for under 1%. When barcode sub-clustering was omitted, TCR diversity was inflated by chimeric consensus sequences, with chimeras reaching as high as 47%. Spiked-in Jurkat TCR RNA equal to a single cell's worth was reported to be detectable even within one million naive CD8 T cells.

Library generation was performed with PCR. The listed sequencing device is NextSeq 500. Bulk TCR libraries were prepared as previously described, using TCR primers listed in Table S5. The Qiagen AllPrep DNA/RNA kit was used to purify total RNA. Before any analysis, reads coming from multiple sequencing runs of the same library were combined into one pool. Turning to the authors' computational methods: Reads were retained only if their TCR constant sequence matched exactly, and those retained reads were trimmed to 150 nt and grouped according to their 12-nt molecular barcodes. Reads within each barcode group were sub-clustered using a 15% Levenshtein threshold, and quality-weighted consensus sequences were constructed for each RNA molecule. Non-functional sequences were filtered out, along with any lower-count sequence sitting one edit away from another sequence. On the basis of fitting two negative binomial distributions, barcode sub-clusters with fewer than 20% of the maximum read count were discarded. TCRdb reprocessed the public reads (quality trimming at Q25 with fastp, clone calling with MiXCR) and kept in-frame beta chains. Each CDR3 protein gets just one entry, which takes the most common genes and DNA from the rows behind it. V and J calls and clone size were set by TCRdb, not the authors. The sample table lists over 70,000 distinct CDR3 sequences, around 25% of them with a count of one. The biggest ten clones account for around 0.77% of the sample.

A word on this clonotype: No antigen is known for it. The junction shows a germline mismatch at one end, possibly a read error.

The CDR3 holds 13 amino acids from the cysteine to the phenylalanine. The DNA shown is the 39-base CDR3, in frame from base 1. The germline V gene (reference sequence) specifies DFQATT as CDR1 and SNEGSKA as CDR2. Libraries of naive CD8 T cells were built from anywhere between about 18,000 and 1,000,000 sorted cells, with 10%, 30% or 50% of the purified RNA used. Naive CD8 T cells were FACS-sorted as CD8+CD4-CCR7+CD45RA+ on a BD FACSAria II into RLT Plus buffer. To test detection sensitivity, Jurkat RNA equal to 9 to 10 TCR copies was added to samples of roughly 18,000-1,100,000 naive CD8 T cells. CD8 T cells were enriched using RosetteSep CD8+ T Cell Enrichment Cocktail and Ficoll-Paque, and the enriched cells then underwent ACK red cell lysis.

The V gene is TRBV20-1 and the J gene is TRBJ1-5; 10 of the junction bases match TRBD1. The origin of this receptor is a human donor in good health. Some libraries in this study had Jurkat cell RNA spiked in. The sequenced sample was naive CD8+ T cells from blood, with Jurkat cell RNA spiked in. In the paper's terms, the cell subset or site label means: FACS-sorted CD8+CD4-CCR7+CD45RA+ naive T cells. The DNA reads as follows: TGCGGTGCTAGCCGACAGGGGGCTGAGCCCCAGCATTTT. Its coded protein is CGASRQGAEPQHF.